Below are 12 T cell receptor beta chains sequenced from a single sample in a study of blood T cell repertoires in COVID-19. Data came from immunoSEQ multiplex PCR; TCRdb stores just in-frame clones and leaves some out. Of some 46,000 clones detected, approximately 86% appear once; the ten largest clones hold roughly 15%. Specimen: peripheral blood. These receptors came from a man between 60 and 70 years old with active COVID-19.

The V and J genes are TRBV4-3 and TRBJ2-7; the match to TRBD1 covers 10 bases. Losses at the gene ends were 3 bases for V and 2 bases for J; bases not matched to a gene: 4. The CDR3 contains 15 residues. CDR1 is LGHNA, CDR2 YSLEER, per germline. The CDR3 DNA follows: TGCGCCAGCAGCCAGGGACAGGGGCCCACCTACGAGCAGTACTTC. It specifies CASSQGQGPTYEQYF.

The chain's CDR3 is CATSEGTGMAYNEQFF. The CDR3 DNA reads TGTGCCACCAGTGAGGGGACAGGGATGGCCTACAATGAGCAGTTCTTC. The V gene is TRBV24-1, the J gene TRBJ2-1, with TRBD1 identical over 9 bases. Germline trimming cut 4 bases from V and 2 bases from J; bases unmatched to any gene: 5. The CDR3 loop spans 16 amino acids. CDR1 KGHDR and CDR2 SFDVKD come from the germline V gene.

The chain joins TRBV4-1 to TRBJ2-5; possibly TRBD1 for D (6 bases). V lost 4 bases, J lost 1 base, and 10 bases lay in between. Germline loops: CDR1 MGHRA, CDR2 YSYEKL. This CDR3 is built from 14 residues. The CDR3: CASSPGQLQETQYF. CDR3 nucleotides: TGCGCCAGCAGCCCAGGACAGCTCCAAGAGACCCAGTACTTC.

In this sample, this clone turned up a few times. The CDR3 reads CASRGPNTEAFF. The CDR3 bases are TGTGCCAGCAGGGGGCCGAACACTGAAGCTTTCTTT. V and J are TRBV3-1 (or the pseudogene TRBV3-2) and TRBJ1-1; tentative D call: TRBD1 (5 bases). V lost 6 bases to trimming and J lost 1 base, with 6 bases between them. Germline CDR1 LGHDT, CDR2 YNNKEL (reference sequence). The CDR3 runs 12 residues.

This chain joins TRBV28 and TRBJ1-4; D possibly corresponds to TRBD1 (6 bases). Germline loops: CDR1 MDHEN, CDR2 SYDVKM. The V end lost 7 bases, the J end lost 4 bases, and 16 bases lay between the germline ends. The CDR3 contains 15 residues. This CDR3 is CASTEGGGFNEKLFF. CDR3 nucleotides: TGTGCCAGCACCGAAGGGGGGGGGTTTAATGAAAAACTGTTTTTT.

The chain uses TRBV6-6 and TRBJ2-1, with 9 bases matching TRBD2. CDR1 is MNHNY and CDR2 is SVGAGI in the germline V gene (reference sequence). The CDR3 has 17 residues. Trimming cost V 5 bases and J 0 bases; bases outside gene matches: 8. The CDR3 DNA reads as TGTGCCAGCAGTCACGGGACTAGCAGAAGCTCCTACAATGAGCAGTTCTTC. It is translated as CASSHGTSRSSYNEQFF.

This chain links TRBV5-1 with TRBJ1-6, with D perhaps TRBD1 (5 bases). Trimming removed 2 bases from V and 0 bases from J, with 9 bases in between. The CDR3 loop spans 16 amino acids. CDR1 is SGHRS and CDR2 is YFSETQ in the germline V gene. The CDR3 DNA reads as TGCGCCAGCAGCTTCGGGGGTAGCTCCTATAATTCACCCCTCCACTTT. Translated, it gives CASSFGGSSYNSPLHF.

V gene TRBV7-2 combines with J gene TRBJ2-5; 13 bases are a match to TRBD2. The CDR3 has 14 residues. Germline V gives CDR1 SGHTA, CDR2 FQGNSA. The V gene end was trimmed by 5 bases and the J gene end by 5 bases; junction bases not matched to a gene: 2. CDR3 sequence: CASSGLAGVETQYF. The CDR3 DNA follows: TGTGCCAGCAGCGGACTAGCGGGGGTTGAGACCCAGTACTTC. The full variable domain, in which reference TRBV7-2 and TRBJ2-5 provide the parts outside the CDR3, is GAGVSQSPSNKVTEKGKDVELRCDPISGHTALYWYRQSLGQGLEFLIYFQGNSAPDKSGLPSDRFSAERTGGSVSTLTIQRTQQEDSAVYLCASSGLAGVETQYFGPGTRLLVL.

V and J are TRBV6-5 and TRBJ2-7; 9 bases are shared with TRBD1. The junction had 13 bases not matched to a gene; V was cut back by 8 bases and J by 5 bases. Germline loops: CDR1 MNHEY, CDR2 SVGAGI. The CDR3 totals 15 residues. CDR3 residues: CASWSGTGFLHEQYF. CDR3 sequence (DNA): TGTGCCAGCTGGTCCGGGACAGGGTTCCTCCACGAGCAGTACTTC.

This clone was seen a few times. The J gene is TRBJ2-7, the V gene TRBV5-1; a possible D gene is TRBD2 (5 bases). The V and J ends lost 0 bases and 2 bases respectively, with 9 bases between them. The CDR3 has 14 residues. CDR1 SGHRS and CDR2 YFSETQ come from the germline V gene. The CDR3 DNA sequence: TGCGCCAGCAGCTTGGGCGCCGGGGCCTACGAGCAGTACTTC. Translated: CASSLGAGAYEQYF.

The CDR3 region is CASSILYRRNNGYTF. The CDR3 nucleotides are TGTGCCAGTAGTATTCTTTACAGGCGAAACAATGGCTACACCTTC. The chain uses TRBV19 and TRBJ1-2, with a tentative D call TRBD1 (5 bases). Trimming cost V 3 bases and J 6 bases, with 17 bases left between them. The germline CDR1 and CDR2 sequences are LNHDA and SQIVND (reference sequence). CDR3 length equals 15 residues.

The rearrangement links TRBV3-1 (or the pseudogene TRBV3-2) to TRBJ2-2; possible D gene TRBD1, 6 bases. This CDR3 spans 14 amino acids. Germline values: CDR1 LGHDT, CDR2 YNNKEL (reference sequence). V was clipped by 1 base and J by 4 bases, with 7 bases between them. The CDR3 nucleotides read TGTGCCAGCAGCCAAGTAGGGGGCACCGGGGAGCTGTTTTTT. It encodes CASSQVGGTGELFF.